This T cell receptor beta chain was recorded in a study of blood T cell repertoires in COVID-19. Study in general: Whether acute or convalescent, the COVID-19 samples came from the United States, Italy and Spain. Sources were T cells, B-cell-depleted T cells, or PBMCs; the material itself was cDNA or gDNA.

Trimming cost V 0 bases and J 7 bases, with 19 bases left between them. The germline gives CDR1 LNHNV, CDR2 YYDKDF (reference sequence). This CDR3 region has 17 residues. In the original workflow: From reference gene primer amplification, estimates of nucleated cell counts were derived. Measured with immunoSEQ multiplex PCR; TCRdb has only the in-frame clones, and not every one. V, J and clone size are taken as reported in that table, and D and trimming were inferred from the DNA itself. The data contain a few hundred thousand clones, over 65% of them singletons. The TCR originated in a woman aged 80 or older with acute or convalescent COVID-19. V usage is TRBV15 and J usage is TRBJ2-1, with D possibly matching TRBD2 (5 bases). The sample was peripheral blood. The CDR3 loop is CATSRDYIGGSRNEQFF. DNA of the CDR3: TGTGCCACCAGCAGAGATTACATTGGAGGAAGTAGAAATGAGCAGTTCTTC. The full variable domain, its missing parts supplied by reference TRBV15 and TRBJ2-1, is DAMVIQNPRYQVTQFGKPVTLSCSQTLNHNVMYWYQQKSSQAPKLLFHYYDKDFNNEADTPDNFQSRRPNTSFCFLDIRSPGLGDTAMYLCATSRDYIGGSRNEQFFGPGTRLTVL.